What follows are 23 T cell receptor beta chains derived from one specimen sequenced in a study of cytomegalovirus exposure and HLA in healthy donors. 60 Vbeta and 13 Jbeta primers were used in PCR. Profiled with immunoSEQ multiplex PCR; TCRdb holds only in-frame clones, not every one. The data hold some 150,000 clones, with 76% observed a single time. The sequenced sample was PBMCs. Receptors originate from a woman between 40 and 50 years old in good health and CMV-seronegative.

The J gene is TRBJ2-3, the V gene TRBV5-1; 12 nucleotides align to TRBD1. The CDR3 has 15 residues. J gave up 5 bases and V 4 bases, and 5 bases lay outside the gene matches. Per the germline V gene, CDR1 is SGHRS and CDR2 is YFSETQ. This chain's CDR3 is CASSPGQGARDTQYF. The CDR3 coding sequence is TGCGCCAGCAGCCCGGGACAGGGGGCACGAGATACGCAGTATTTT.

The rearrangement uses TRBV6-1 and TRBJ2-4, with 7 bases that match TRBD1. The trim removed 5 bases at V and 8 bases at J, leaving 9 bases unmatched. Germline CDR1 is MNHNS and CDR2 is SASEGT. The CDR3 has 14 amino acids. CDR3 sequence: CASSSYTGVDIQYF. CDR3 DNA: TGTGCCAGCAGTTCTTATACAGGGGTCGACATTCAGTACTTC.

The chain joins TRBV5-1 to TRBJ2-1; a possible D gene is TRBD1 (6 bases). Germline V gives CDR1 SGHRS, CDR2 YFSETQ. The CDR3 loop spans 14 amino acids. V lost 3 bases to trimming and J lost 8 bases, with 15 bases between them. CDR3 sequence (DNA): TGCGCCAGCAGCTCCAGGACTGAGGGGGATGAGCAGTTCTTC. Residues: CASSSRTEGDEQFF.

The chain joins TRBV28 to TRBJ2-7; 8 nucleotides line up with TRBD1. V lost 2 bases, J lost 6 bases, and 6 bases stayed unmatched. The CDR3 sequence is 14 residues long. The germline V gene has CDR1 MDHEN and CDR2 SYDVKM. CDR3 nucleotides: TGTGCCAGCAGTTTAAGACAGGGGTACGGCGAGCAGTACTTC. It encodes CASSLRQGYGEQYF.

The gene calls are TRBV2 and TRBJ2-3, with TRBD2 identical over 12 bases. The length of the CDR3 is 15 residues. CDR1 SNHLY and CDR2 FYNNEI come from the germline V gene. V was pared by 6 bases and J by 4 bases, with 5 bases of the junction left unmatched. CDR3 nucleotides: TGTGCCAGCAGGGACCCTAGCGGGGGGGCAGATACGCAGTATTTT. Amino acids: CASRDPSGGADTQYF. The full variable domain, rest sourced from reference TRBV2 and TRBJ2-3, is EPEVTQTPSHQVTQMGQEVILRCVPISNHLYFYWYRQILGQKVEFLVSFYNNEISEKSEIFDDQFSVERPDGSNFTLKIRSTKLEDSAMYFCASRDPSGGADTQYFGPGTRLTVL.

The chain joins TRBV14 to TRBJ1-3; weak D call: TRBD1 (6 bases). Looked up from germline, CDR1 is SGHDN and CDR2 is FVKESK. There are 19 residues in the CDR3. Trimming stripped 5 bases from V and 1 base from J, with 24 bases between. CDR3 in DNA: TGTGCCAGCAGCTCCCTAGTCCCGACAGGTGTTATGTCTGGAAACACCATATATTTT. This gives the protein CASSSLVPTGVMSGNTIYF. Full variable domain (rest looked up from reference TRBV14 and TRBJ1-3): EAGVTQFPSHSVIEKGQTVTLRCDPISGHDNLYWYRRVMGKEIKFLLHFVKESKQDESGMPNNRFLAERTGGTYSTLKVQPAELEDSGVYFCASSSLVPTGVMSGNTIYFGEGSWLTVV.

This clone was found once. This chain links TRBV2 with TRBJ1-1, with unresolved D. CDR1 is SNHLY, CDR2 FYNNEI, per germline. Trimming removed 2 bases at V and 6 bases at J, with 7 bases between. This CDR3 is built from 12 residues. CDR3 coding DNA: TGTGCCAGCAGTGAACACCGGGCTGAAGCTTTCTTT. This codes for CASSEHRAEAFF.

The rearrangement joins TRBV18 to TRBJ1-1; the D is unclear. The CDR3 contains 15 residues. Between the trimmed V and J ends, which lost 7 bases and 0 bases, there was a span of 15 bases. Per germline, CDR1 KGHSH and CDR2 LQKENI. The CDR3 sequence is CASFLTLSVNTEAFF. The CDR3, as DNA: TGTGCCAGCTTTCTCACGCTGTCAGTGAACACTGAAGCTTTCTTT. Complete variable domain (other parts from reference TRBV18 and TRBJ1-1): NAGVMQNPRHLVRRRGQEARLRCSPMKGHSHVYWYRQLPEEGLKFMVYLQKENIIDESGMPKERFSAEFPKEGPSILRIQQVVRGDSAAYFCASFLTLSVNTEAFFGQGTRLTVV.

This clone showed up just once. This CDR3 is also generated by other DNA sequences in the sample. This sequence joins TRBV7-9 and TRBJ1-2; D call uncertain. Germline CDR1 is SEHNR and CDR2 is FQNEAQ (reference sequence). The length of the CDR3 is 13 residues. Trimming removed 1 base at V and 2 bases at J, with 5 bases between. CDR3 sequence reads: CASSLGENYGYTF. In DNA, the CDR3 is TGTGCCAGCAGCTTAGGCGAGAACTATGGCTACACCTTC.

The J gene is TRBJ1-6, the V gene TRBV2; possible D gene TRBD1, 6 bases. There are 15 residues in the CDR3. Germline V gene sequence: CDR1 SNHLY, CDR2 FYNNEI. V shed 2 bases and J shed 5 bases, with 10 bases lying between them. CDR3 DNA sequence: TGTGCCAGCAGTGAAATGGGACAAAATAATTCACCCCTCCACTTT. It yields the protein CASSEMGQNNSPLHF.

The rearrangement uses TRBV6-4 and TRBJ2-6, with a possible D match to TRBD2 (5 bases). The CDR3 is 15 residues long. From germline, CDR1 is MRHNA and CDR2 SNTAGT. V lost 5 bases and J lost 0, with 8 bases in between. Here the CDR3 DNA reads TGTGCCAGCAGTAAAGGGAGCTCTGGGGCCAACGTCCTGACTTTC. It codes for CASSKGSSGANVLTF.

V and J are TRBV18 and TRBJ1-2; 9 bases fit TRBD1. After removal of 2 bases from V and 5 bases from J, the junction contained 0 bases not matched to a gene. CDR3 length: 13 residues. CDR1 and CDR2 (germline): KGHSH, LQKENI. CDR3 sequence (DNA): TGTGCCAGCTCACCAGGGACAGGGTATGGCTACACCTTC. This encodes CASSPGTGYGYTF.

This chain connects TRBV28 to TRBJ2-2; a weak D match, TRBD1 (5 bases). CDR1 MDHEN and CDR2 SYDVKM come from the germline V gene. The CDR3 totals 13 residues. V lost 8 bases to trimming and J lost 2 bases, with 9 bases between them. CDR3 nucleotide sequence: TGTGCCAGCCAGGGTCCAAACACCGGGGAGCTGTTTTTT. Its translation is CASQGPNTGELFF.

The V gene is TRBV7-9, the J gene TRBJ2-6; the D gene is possibly TRBD2 (6 bases). V lost 2 bases to trimming and J lost 0 bases, with 11 bases between them. This CDR3 has 17 amino acids. Per germline, CDR1 SEHNR and CDR2 FQNEAQ (reference sequence). In nucleotides, the CDR3 is TGTGCCAGCAGCTTACCGGGGGAGGTCTCTGGGGCCAACGTCCTGACTTTC. Translating it yields CASSLPGEVSGANVLTF. Variable domain in full (rest from reference TRBV7-9 and TRBJ2-6): DTGVSQNPRHKITKRGQNVTFRCDPISEHNRLYWYRQTLGQGPEFLTYFQNEAQLEKSRLLSDRFSAERPKGSFSTLEIQRTEQGDSAMYLCASSLPGEVSGANVLTFGAGSRLTVL.

The chain joins TRBV7-9 to TRBJ2-1; possibly TRBD2 for D (6 bases). Trimming pared 2 bases from V and 7 bases from J, leaving 18 bases between. Germline V gives CDR1 SEHNR, CDR2 FQNEAQ (reference sequence). This CDR3 contains 16 residues. CDR3 sequence (DNA): TGTGCCAGCAGCTTACTTCTTAGACTAGTGGGAAATGAGCAGTTCTTC. Translating gives CASSLLLRLVGNEQFF.

The V call is TRBV4-2, the J call TRBJ2-3; D perhaps matches TRBD1 (6 bases). Germline V lookup: CDR1 LGHNA, CDR2 YNFKEQ. The CDR3 covers 15 residues. Trimming removed 1 base at V and 2 bases at J, with 10 bases between. The CDR3 loop is CASSQARDNTDTQYF. The CDR3 nucleotides read TGTGCCAGCAGCCAAGCCCGGGACAACACAGATACGCAGTATTTT.

This clone showed up just once. This chain links TRBV18 with TRBJ1-5, with D uncertain. In germline, CDR1 is KGHSH, CDR2 LQKENI. The V gene lost 1 base and the J gene lost 5 bases, with 9 bases spanning the gap. This CDR3 contains 14 residues. The CDR3 is CASSPQGGDQPQHF. The DNA for the CDR3 is TGTGCCAGCTCACCACAGGGCGGGGATCAGCCCCAGCATTTT.

CDR3 DNA sequence: TGTGCCAGCAGCTTGGGTATGGGACAGGGGGACGGCTACACCTTC. Translation: CASSLGMGQGDGYTF. This sequence joins TRBV5-8 and TRBJ1-2; 11 nucleotides match TRBD1. The germline V gene has CDR1 SGHTS and CDR2 YDEGEE. The CDR3 has 15 amino acids. V lost 0 bases and J lost 8; bases outside the gene matches: 6. The entire variable domain, with the rest obtained from reference TRBV5-8 and TRBJ1-2, is as follows: EAGVTQSPTHLIKTRGQQATLRCSPISGHTSVYWYQQALGLGLQFLLWYDEGEERNRGNFPPRFSGRQFPNYSSELNVNALELEDSALYLCASSLGMGQGDGYTFGSGTRLTVV.

This clone was observed a single time. The rearrangement links TRBV18 to TRBJ2-5, with D unclear. The CDR3 runs 12 residues. Germline CDR1 KGHSH, CDR2 LQKENI. Between the trimmed V and J ends, which lost 2 bases and 5 bases, there was a span of 6 bases. Here the CDR3 DNA reads TGTGCCAGCTCACCAAACTCGGAGACCCAGTACTTC. Translation: CASSPNSETQYF.

The V gene is TRBV4-1, the J gene TRBJ1-2; TRBD1 might be the D (6 bases). Germline V gene sequence: CDR1 MGHRA, CDR2 YSYEKL. The CDR3 is made up of 15 amino acids. V gave up 4 bases and J gave up 4 bases, with 16 bases separating them. The CDR3 nucleotides are TGCGCCAGCAGCCCAACATGGACAGTGAGCTATGGCTACACCTTC. It translates to CASSPTWTVSYGYTF.

This clone showed up just a few times. The rearrangement links TRBV6-5 to TRBJ1-2, with TRBD1 matching 7 bases. The CDR3 runs to 15 residues. The J segment lost 3 bases and the V segment lost 4 bases, leaving 8 bases of the junction unmatched. CDR1 and CDR2 from the germline V gene are MNHEY and SVGAGI. CDR3: CASSSATTGYYGYTF. The CDR3 region has the DNA TGTGCCAGCAGTTCCGCAACGACAGGGTACTATGGCTACACCTTC.

V and J are TRBV29-1 and TRBJ1-3, with a tentative D call TRBD1 (6 bases). Germline CDR1 reads SQVTM; CDR2 reads ANQGSEA. V was pared by 8 bases and J by 8 bases, with 19 bases between. This CDR3 comprises 13 residues. The DNA for the CDR3 is TGCAGCTTACCTCCAGGGGCCGGGTACACCATATATTTT. The encoded protein is CSLPPGAGYTIYF. Filled out from reference TRBV29-1 and TRBJ1-3, the complete variable domain reads SAVISQKPSRDICQRGTSLTIQCQVDSQVTMMFWYRQQPGQSLTLIATANQGSEATYESGFVIDKFPISRPNLTFSTLTVSNMSPEDSSIYLCSLPPGAGYTIYFGEGSWLTVV.

The chain couples TRBV5-4 to TRBJ2-5; 7 positions match TRBD1. The J call is in doubt because the DNA end fits TRBJ2-7 better. The CDR3 contains 15 residues. Per the germline V gene, CDR1 is SGHNT and CDR2 is YYREEE (reference sequence). CDR3 coding DNA: TGTGCCAGCAGTAATCGGGCAGGGGGTTTGTACGAGCAGTACTTC. Its translation is CASSNRAGGLYEQYF.